This entry concerns a single T cell receptor beta chain. The data were produced by immunoSEQ multiplex PCR, yet TCRdb's version contains in-frame clones alone and is incomplete. The data contain more than 350,000 clones, about 86% of them singletons. Symptom resolution, clearance, or two negative PCRs marked donors in Cohort 3 as recovered. The data originate from a study of blood T cell repertoires in COVID-19. Germline CDR1 and CDR2: KGHSH and LQKENI. The V and J ends lost 6 bases and 0 bases respectively, with 14 bases between them. The CDR3 extends over 15 amino acids. Sequencing input: PBMCs or T cells enriched from blood (not recorded which). J is TRBJ1-1 and V is TRBV18, with a tentative D call TRBD1 (6 bases). The clonotype originates from a woman between 45 and 65 years old who had recovered from COVID-19. CDR3 residues: CASSQGGAMNTEAFF. In DNA form, the CDR3 reads TGTGCCAGCTCCCAAGGGGGGGCAATGAACACTGAAGCTTTCTTT.